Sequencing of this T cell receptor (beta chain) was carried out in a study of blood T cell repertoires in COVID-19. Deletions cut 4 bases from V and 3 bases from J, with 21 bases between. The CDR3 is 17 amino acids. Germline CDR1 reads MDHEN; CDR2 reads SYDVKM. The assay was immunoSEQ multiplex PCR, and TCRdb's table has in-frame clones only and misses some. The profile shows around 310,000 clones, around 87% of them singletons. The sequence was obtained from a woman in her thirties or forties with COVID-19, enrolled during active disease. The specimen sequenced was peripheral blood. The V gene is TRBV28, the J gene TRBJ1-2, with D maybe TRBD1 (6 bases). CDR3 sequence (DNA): TGTGCCAGCAGTTCCAAAACCTACCGGGACACGGACTATGGCTACACCTTC. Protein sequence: CASSSKTYRDTDYGYTF.